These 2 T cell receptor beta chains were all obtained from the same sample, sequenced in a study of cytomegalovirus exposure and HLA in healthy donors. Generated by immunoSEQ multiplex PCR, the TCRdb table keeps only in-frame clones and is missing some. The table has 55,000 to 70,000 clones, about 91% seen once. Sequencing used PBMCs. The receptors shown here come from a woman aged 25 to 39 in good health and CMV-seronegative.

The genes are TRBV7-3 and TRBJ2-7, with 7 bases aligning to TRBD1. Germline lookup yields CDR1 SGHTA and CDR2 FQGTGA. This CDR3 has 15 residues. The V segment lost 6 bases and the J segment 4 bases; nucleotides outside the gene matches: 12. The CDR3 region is CASSSTGTANYEQYF. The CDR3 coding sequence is TGTGCCAGCAGTTCTACGGGGACAGCGAATTACGAGCAGTACTTC.

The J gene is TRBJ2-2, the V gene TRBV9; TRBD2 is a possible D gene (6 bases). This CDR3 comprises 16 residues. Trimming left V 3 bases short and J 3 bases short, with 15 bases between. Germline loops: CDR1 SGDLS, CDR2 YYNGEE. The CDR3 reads CASSGTGLPYTGELFF. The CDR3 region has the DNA TGTGCCAGCAGCGGAACGGGACTCCCCTACACCGGGGAGCTGTTTTTT.